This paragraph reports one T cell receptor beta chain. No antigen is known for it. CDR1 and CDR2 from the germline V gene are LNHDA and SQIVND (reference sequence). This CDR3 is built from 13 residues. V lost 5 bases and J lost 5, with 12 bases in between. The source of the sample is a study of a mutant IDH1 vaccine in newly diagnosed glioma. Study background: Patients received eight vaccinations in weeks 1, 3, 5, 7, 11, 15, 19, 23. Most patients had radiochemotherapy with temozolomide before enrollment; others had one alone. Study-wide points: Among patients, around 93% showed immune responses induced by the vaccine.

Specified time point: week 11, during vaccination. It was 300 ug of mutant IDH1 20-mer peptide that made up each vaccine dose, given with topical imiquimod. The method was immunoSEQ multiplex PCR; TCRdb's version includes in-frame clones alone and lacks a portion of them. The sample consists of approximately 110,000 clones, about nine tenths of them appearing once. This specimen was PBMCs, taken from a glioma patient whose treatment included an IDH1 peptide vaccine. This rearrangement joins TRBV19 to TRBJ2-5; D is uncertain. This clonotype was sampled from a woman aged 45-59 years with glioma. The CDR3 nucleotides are TGTGCCAGTAGTCCCCGGCTTCGGGAGACCCAGTACTTC. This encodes CASSPRLRETQYF.